This TCR beta chain is drawn from a study of human versus mouse CDR3 diversity and MHC coevolution. Looking at the study overall: Reportedly, immunoSEQ detects one in 200,000 T cells with minimized PCR bias. Findings and caveats of the study: Among all groups, most of the three human donors showed least clonal inequality. Mice had fewer CDR3 deletions and insertions than humans on average.

Germline lookup yields CDR1 LGHNA and CDR2 YNFKEQ. This CDR3 region has 15 residues. The junction had 17 bases not matched to a gene; V was cut back by 5 bases and J by 11 bases. A remark on this clone: Its antigen is unidentified.

Assay used: immunoSEQ multiplex PCR; TCRdb lists only in-frame clones, some missing. There are about 77,000 clones in the sample; around 92% occur only once, and roughly 0.15% lies in the top ten. Naive CD4 T cells, CD45RO-negative and CD62L-positive, were flow-sorted from PBMCs. This chain uses TRBV4-2 with TRBJ1-1; the match to TRBD1 covers 7 bases. What was sequenced was naive CD4+ T cells from blood. Sample subset: CD45RO-negative CD62L-positive naive CD4 T cells. This receptor was identified in a person aged 25 to 69 in good health. As DNA, the CDR3 is TGTGCCAGCAGCTTGGTTGTCAGGGGGTTGGAGGAGGCTTTCTTT. Protein sequence: CASSLVVRGLEEAFF.